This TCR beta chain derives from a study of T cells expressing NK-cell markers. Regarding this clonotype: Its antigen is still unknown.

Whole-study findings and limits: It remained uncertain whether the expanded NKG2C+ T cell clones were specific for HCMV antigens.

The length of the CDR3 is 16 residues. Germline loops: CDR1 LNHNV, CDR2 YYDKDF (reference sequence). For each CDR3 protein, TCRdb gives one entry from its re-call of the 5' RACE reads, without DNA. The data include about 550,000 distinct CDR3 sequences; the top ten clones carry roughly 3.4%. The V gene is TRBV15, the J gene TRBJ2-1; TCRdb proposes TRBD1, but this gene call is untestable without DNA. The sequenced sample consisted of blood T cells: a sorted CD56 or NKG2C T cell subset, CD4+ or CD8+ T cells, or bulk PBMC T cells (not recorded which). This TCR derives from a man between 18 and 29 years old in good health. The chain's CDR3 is CATSRGPRGLDNEQFF.